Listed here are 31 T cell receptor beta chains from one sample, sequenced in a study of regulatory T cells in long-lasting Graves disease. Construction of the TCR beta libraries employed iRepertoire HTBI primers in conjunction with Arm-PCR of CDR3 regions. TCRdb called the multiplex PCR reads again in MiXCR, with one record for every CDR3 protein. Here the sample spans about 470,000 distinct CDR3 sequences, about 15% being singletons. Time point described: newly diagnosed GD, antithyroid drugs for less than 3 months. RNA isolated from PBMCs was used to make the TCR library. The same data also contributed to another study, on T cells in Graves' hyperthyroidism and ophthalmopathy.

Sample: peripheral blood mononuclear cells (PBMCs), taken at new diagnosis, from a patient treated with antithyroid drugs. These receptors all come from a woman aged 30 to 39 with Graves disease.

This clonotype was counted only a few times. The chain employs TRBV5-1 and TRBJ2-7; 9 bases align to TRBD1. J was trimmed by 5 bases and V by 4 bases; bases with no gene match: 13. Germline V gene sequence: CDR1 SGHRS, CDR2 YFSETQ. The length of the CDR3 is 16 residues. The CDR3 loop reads CASSPGFGQGRDEQYF. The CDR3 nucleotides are TGCGCCAGCAGCCCAGGATTCGGACAGGGGCGGGACGAGCAGTACTTC.

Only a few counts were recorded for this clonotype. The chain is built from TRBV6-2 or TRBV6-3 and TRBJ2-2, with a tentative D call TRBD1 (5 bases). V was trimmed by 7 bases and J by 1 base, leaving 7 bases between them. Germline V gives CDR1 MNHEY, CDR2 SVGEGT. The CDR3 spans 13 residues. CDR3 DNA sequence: TGTGCCAGCATAGGGGTGAACACCGGGGAGCTGTTTTTT. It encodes CASIGVNTGELFF.

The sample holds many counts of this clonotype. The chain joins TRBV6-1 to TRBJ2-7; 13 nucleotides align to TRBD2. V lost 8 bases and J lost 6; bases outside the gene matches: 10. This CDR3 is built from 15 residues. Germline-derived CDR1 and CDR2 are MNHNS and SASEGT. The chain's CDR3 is CASSIGGLAGVEQYF. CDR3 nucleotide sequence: TGTGCCAGCTCCATCGGAGGACTAGCGGGAGTCGAGCAGTACTTC.

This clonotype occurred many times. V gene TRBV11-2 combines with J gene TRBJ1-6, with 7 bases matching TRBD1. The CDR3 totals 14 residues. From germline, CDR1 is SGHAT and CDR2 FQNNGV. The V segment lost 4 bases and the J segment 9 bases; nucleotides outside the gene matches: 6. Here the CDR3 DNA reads TGTGCCAGCAGCTCCAGATACAGGGGTTCACCCCTCCACTTT. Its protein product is CASSSRYRGSPLHF.

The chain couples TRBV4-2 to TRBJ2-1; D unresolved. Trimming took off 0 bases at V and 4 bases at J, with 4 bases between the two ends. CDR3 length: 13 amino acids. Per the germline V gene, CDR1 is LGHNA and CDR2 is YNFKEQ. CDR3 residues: CASSQDEYNEQFF. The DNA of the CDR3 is TGTGCCAGCAGCCAAGACGAGTACAATGAGCAGTTCTTC.

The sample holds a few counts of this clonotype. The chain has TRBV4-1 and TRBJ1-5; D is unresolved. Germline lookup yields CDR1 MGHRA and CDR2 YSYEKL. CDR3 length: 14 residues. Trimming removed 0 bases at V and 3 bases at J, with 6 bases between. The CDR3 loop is CASSQDRYNQPQHF. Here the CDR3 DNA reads TGCGCCAGCAGCCAAGACAGATACAATCAGCCCCAGCATTTT.

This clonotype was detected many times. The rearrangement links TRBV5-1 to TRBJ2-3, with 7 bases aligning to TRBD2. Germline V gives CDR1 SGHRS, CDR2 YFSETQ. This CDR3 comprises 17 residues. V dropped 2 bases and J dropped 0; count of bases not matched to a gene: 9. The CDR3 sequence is CASSFGLGGTSTDTQYF. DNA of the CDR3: TGCGCCAGCAGCTTTGGATTGGGGGGGACTAGCACAGATACGCAGTATTTT.

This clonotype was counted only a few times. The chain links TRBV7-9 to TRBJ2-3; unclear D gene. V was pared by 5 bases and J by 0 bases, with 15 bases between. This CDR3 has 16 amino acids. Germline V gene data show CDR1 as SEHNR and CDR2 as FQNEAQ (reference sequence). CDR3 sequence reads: CASSMSLDFSTDTQYF. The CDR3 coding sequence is TGTGCCAGCAGCATGTCCCTTGACTTTAGCACAGATACGCAGTATTTT.

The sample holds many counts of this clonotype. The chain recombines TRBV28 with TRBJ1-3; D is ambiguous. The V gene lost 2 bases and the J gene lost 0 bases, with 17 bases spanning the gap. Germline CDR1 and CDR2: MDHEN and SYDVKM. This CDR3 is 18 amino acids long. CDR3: CASSLTHATRLSGNTIYF. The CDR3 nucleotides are TGTGCCAGCAGTTTAACCCATGCGACAAGACTCTCTGGAAACACCATATATTTT.

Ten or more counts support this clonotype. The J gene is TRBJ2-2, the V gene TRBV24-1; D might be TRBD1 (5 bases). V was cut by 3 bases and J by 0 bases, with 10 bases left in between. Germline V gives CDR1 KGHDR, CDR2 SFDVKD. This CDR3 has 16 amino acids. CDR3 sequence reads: CATSDGRAPNTGELFF. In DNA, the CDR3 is TGTGCCACCAGTGATGGCAGGGCCCCGAACACCGGGGAGCTGTTTTTT.

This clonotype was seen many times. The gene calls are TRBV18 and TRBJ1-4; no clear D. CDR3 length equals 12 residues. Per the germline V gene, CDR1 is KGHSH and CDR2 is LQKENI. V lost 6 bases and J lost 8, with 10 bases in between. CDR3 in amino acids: CASSSLTEKLFF. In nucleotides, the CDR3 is TGTGCCAGCTCGTCTCTGACGGAAAAACTGTTTTTT.

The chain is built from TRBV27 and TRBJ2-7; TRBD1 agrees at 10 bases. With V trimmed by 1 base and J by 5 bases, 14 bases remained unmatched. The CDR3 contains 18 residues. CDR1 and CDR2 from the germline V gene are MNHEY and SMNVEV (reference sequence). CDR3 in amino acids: CASSLFPDRGQSSHEQYF. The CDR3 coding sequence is TGTGCCAGCAGTTTATTCCCCGACAGGGGGCAAAGTAGCCACGAGCAGTACTTC.

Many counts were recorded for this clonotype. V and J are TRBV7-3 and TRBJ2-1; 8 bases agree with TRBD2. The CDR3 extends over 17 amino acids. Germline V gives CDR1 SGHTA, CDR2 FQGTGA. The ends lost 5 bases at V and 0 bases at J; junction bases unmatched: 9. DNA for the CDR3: TGTGCCAGCAGCATGACTCGGAGCGGGAGCTCCTACAATGAGCAGTTCTTC. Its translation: CASSMTRSGSSYNEQFF.

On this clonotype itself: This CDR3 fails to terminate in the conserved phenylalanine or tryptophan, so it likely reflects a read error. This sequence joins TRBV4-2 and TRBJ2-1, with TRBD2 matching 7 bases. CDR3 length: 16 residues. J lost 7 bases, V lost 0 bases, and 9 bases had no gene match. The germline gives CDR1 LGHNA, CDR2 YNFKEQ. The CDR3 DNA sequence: TGTGCCAGCAGCCAAGATCTAGGCGGGAGTGCTAATGAGCAGTTCTCC. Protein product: CASSQDLGGSANEQFS.

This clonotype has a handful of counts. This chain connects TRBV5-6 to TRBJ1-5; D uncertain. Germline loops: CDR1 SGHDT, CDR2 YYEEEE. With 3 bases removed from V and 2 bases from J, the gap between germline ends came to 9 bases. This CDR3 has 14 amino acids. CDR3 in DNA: TGTGCCAGCAGCTCTACATATCGCAATCAGCCCCAGCATTTT. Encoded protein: CASSSTYRNQPQHF.

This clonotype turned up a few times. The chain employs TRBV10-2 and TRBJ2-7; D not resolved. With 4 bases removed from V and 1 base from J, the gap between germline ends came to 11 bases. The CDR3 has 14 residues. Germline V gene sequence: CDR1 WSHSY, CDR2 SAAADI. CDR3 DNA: TGCGCCAGCAGTGCCCTTACCCCTTCCTACGAGCAGTACTTC. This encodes CASSALTPSYEQYF.

The CDR3 coding sequence is TGTGCCAGCAGTGTTTGGCAGTTTAGCAATCAGCCCCAGCATTTT. Its translation is CASSVWQFSNQPQHF. This chain uses TRBV6-1 with TRBJ1-5, with D hard to call. Trimming removed 4 bases at V and 0 bases at J, with 10 bases between. Germline CDR1 reads MNHNS; CDR2 reads SASEGT. The CDR3 consists of 15 residues.

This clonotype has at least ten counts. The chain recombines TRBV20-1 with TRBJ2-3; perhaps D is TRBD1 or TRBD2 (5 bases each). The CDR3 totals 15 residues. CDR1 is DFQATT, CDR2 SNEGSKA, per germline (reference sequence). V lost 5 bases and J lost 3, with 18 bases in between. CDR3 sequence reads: CSARRGPKLTDTQYF. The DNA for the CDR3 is TGCAGTGCTCGACGGGGCCCGAAGTTGACAGATACGCAGTATTTT.

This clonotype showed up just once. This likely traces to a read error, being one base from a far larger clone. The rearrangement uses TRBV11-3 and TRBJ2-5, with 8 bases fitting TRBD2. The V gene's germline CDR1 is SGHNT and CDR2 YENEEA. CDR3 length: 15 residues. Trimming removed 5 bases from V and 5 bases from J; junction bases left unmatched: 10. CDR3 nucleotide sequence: TGTGCCAGCAGCCCGGACTCGGGAGGGCCTGAGACCCAGTACTTC. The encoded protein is CASSPDSGGPETQYF.

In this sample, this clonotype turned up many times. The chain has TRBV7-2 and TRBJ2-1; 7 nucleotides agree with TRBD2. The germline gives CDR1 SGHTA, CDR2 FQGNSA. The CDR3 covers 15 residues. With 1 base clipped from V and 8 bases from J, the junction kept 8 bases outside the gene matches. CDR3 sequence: CASSLVFGRADEQFF. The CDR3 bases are TGTGCCAGCAGCTTAGTATTTGGGAGGGCCGATGAGCAGTTCTTC.

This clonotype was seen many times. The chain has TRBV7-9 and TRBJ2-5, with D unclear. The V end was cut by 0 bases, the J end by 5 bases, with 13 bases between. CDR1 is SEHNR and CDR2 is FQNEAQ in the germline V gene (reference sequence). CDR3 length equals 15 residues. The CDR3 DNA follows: TGTGCCAGCAGCTTAGCTTCGGGTCCTGGGGAGACCCAGTACTTC. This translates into CASSLASGPGETQYF.

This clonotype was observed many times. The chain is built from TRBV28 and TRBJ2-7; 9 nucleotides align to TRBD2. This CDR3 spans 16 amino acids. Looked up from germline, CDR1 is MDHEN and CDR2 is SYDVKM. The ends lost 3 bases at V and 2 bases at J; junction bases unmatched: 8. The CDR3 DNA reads TGTGCCAGCAGTTTGGGCCCGACTAGCGGCGCCTACGAGCAGTACTTC. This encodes CASSLGPTSGAYEQYF.

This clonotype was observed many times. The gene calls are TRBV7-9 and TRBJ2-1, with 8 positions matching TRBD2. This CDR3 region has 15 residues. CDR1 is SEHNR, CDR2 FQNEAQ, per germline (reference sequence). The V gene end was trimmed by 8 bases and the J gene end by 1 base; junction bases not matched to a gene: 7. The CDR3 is CASGLKRESYNEQFF. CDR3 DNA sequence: TGTGCCAGCGGACTAAAGCGGGAGTCCTACAATGAGCAGTTCTTC.

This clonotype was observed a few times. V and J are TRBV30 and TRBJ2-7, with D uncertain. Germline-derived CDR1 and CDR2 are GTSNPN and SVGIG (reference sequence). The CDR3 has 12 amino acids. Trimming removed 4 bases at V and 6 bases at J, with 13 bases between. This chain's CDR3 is CAWTGLTAEQYF. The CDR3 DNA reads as TGTGCCTGGACCGGGTTGACGGCCGAGCAGTACTTC.

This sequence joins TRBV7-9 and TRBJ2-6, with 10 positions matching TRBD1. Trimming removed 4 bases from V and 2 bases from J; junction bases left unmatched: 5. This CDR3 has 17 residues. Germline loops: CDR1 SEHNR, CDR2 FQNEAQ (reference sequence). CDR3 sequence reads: CASSSPGTGAGANVLTF. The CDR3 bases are TGTGCCAGCAGCTCTCCCGGGACAGGGGCTGGGGCCAACGTCCTGACTTTC.

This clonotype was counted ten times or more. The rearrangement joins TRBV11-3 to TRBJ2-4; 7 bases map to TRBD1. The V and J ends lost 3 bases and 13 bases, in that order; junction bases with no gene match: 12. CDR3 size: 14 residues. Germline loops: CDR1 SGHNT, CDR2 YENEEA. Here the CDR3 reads CASSFWGTEGPQYF. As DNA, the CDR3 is TGTGCCAGCAGCTTTTGGGGGACAGAGGGTCCACAGTACTTC.

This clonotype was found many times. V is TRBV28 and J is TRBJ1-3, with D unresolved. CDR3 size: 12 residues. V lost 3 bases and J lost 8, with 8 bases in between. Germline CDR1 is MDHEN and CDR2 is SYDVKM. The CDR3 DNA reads TGTGCCAGCAGTTTCGGCGGAGACACCATATATTTT. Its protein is CASSFGGDTIYF. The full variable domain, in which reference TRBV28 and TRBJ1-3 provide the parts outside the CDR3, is DVKVTQSSRYLVKRTGEKVFLECVQDMDHENMFWYRQDPGLGLRLIYFSYDVKMKEKGDIPEGYSVSREKKERFSLILESASTNQTSMYLCASSFGGDTIYFGEGSWLTVV.

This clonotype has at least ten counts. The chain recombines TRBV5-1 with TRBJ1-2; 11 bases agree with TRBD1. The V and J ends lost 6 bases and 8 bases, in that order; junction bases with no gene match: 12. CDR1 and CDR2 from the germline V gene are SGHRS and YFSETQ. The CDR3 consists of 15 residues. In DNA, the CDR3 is TGCGCCAGCACCTTCGGACCGGACAGGGGGCACGGCTACACCTTC. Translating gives CASTFGPDRGHGYTF.

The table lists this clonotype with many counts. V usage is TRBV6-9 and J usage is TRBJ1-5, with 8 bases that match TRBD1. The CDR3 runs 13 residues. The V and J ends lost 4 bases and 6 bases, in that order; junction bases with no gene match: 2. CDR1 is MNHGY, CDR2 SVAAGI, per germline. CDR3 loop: CASSSGQGQPQHF. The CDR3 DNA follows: TGTGCCAGCAGTTCTGGACAGGGTCAGCCCCAGCATTTT.

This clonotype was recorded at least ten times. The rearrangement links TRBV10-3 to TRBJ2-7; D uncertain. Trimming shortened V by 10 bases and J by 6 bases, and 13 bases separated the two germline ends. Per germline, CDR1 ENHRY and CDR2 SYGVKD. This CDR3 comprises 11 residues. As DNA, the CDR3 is TGTGCCACCGTCAATGGTGGCGAGCAGTACTTC. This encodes CATVNGGEQYF.

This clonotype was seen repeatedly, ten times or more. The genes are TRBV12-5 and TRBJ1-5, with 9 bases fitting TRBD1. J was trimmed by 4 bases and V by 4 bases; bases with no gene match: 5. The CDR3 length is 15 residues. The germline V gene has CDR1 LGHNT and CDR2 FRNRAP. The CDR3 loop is CASGWTGALNQPQHF. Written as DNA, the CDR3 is TGTGCTAGTGGTTGGACAGGGGCCCTAAATCAGCCCCAGCATTTT.